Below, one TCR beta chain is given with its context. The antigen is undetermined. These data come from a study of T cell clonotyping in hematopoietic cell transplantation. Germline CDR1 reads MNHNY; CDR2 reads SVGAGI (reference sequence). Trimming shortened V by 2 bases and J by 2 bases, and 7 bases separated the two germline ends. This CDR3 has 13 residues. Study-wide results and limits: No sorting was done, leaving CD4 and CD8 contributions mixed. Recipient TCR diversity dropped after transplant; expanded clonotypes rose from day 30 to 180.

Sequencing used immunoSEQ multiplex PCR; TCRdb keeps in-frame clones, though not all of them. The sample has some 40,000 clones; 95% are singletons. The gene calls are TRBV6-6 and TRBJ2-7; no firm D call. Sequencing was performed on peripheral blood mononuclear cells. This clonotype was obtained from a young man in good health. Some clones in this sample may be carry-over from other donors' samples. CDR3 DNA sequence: TGTGCCAGCAGTTACGATCCGGCCTACGAGCAGTACTTC. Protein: CASSYDPAYEQYF.